This T cell receptor beta chain originates from a study of neoadjuvant anti-PD-1 for oral cavity cancer. V lost 0 bases to trimming and J lost 6 bases; unmatched junction nucleotides: 5. The germline gives CDR1 LGHNA, CDR2 YNFKEQ. The CDR3 contains 18 residues. Blood libraries mostly used around 0.45 ug genomic DNA, six replicates each. The method was immunoSEQ multiplex PCR; TCRdb's version includes in-frame clones alone and lacks a portion of them. This table has around 15,000 clones, about three fifths appearing once. This TCR was recovered from a person between 40 and 80 years old with oral cavity squamous cell carcinoma. The chain links TRBV4-2 to TRBJ2-2; 15 bases map to TRBD2. The starting material was PBMCs, obtained before nivolumab (anti-PD-1) treatment. The CDR3 loop is CASSQDPGLAGGAGELFF. The CDR3 DNA reads as TGTGCCAGCAGCCAAGATCCGGGACTAGCGGGAGGCGCCGGGGAGCTGTTTTTT.